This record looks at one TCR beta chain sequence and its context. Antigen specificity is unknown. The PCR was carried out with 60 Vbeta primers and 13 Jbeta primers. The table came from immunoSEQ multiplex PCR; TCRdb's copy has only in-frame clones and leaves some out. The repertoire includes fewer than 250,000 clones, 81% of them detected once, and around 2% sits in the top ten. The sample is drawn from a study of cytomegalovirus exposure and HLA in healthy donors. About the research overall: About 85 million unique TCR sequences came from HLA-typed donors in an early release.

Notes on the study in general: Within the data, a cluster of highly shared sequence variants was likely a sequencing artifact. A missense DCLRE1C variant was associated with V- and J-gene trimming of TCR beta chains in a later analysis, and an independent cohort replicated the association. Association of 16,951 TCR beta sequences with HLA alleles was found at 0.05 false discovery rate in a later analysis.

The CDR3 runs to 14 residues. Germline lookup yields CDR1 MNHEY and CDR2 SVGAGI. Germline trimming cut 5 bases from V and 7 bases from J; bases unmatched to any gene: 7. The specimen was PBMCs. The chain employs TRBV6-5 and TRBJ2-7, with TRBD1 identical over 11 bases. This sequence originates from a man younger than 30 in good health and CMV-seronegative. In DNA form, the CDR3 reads TGTGCCAGCAGTCCCGGGACAGGGGGAATGGAGCAGTACTTC. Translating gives CASSPGTGGMEQYF.